What follows are 19 T cell receptor beta chains derived from one specimen sequenced in a study of OX40 agonist ivuxolimab in advanced cancers. Measured with immunoSEQ multiplex PCR; TCRdb has only the in-frame clones, and not every one. The data show 35,000 to 45,000 clones, around 80% seen once. Sequenced here: CD4+ or CD8+ T cells sorted from blood, sampled in a trial of the OX40 agonist ivuxolimab. All receptors come from an adult with an advanced solid tumor such as melanoma, head and neck, liver or kidney cancer.

The rearrangement uses TRBV29-1 and TRBJ2-7, with TRBD1 as a possible D gene (5 bases). CDR3 size: 13 residues. Germline V lookup: CDR1 SQVTM, CDR2 ANQGSEA. V was cut by 3 bases and J by 2 bases, with 11 bases left in between. Here the CDR3 DNA reads TGCAGCGTTGAGGGGCTGGGGACCTACGAGCAGTACTTC. Protein product: CSVEGLGTYEQYF.

Turning to this clone: Other DNA sequences in the same sample also yield this CDR3. The gene calls are TRBV19 and TRBJ2-1; the D gene is possibly TRBD2 (6 bases). CDR1 and CDR2 (germline): LNHDA, SQIVND (reference sequence). V was trimmed by 0 bases and J by 0 bases, leaving 9 bases between them. The CDR3 is 16 residues long. CDR3 in amino acids: CASSIEEGSSYNEQFF. The CDR3 DNA is TGTGCCAGTAGTATAGAGGAGGGGAGCTCCTACAATGAGCAGTTCTTC.

The J gene is TRBJ2-1, the V gene TRBV4-1; no firm D call. Trimming cost V 3 bases and J 9 bases, with 18 bases left between them. The CDR3 runs 15 residues. Germline values: CDR1 MGHRA, CDR2 YSYEKL. Here the CDR3 DNA reads TGCGCCAGCAGCCAGTCCGGCACAAAACCCGGTGAGCAGTTCTTC. This encodes CASSQSGTKPGEQFF.

The gene calls are TRBV23-1 and TRBJ2-7, with 8 bases matching TRBD1. TRBV23-1 is annotated as an ORF whose role is uncertain. The V segment lost 2 bases and the J segment 4 bases; nucleotides outside the gene matches: 4. The CDR3 has 14 amino acids. CDR3 sequence reads: CASSQNRGSYEQYF. DNA for the CDR3: TGCGCCAGCAGTCAAAACAGGGGGTCTTACGAGCAGTACTTC.

V gene TRBV27 combines with J gene TRBJ2-7; D possibly corresponds to TRBD2 (5 bases). This CDR3 has 11 amino acids. Trimming took 7 bases from V and 4 from J, leaving 8 bases between them. Germline-derived CDR1 and CDR2 are MNHEY and SMNVEV (reference sequence). CDR3 in amino acids: CASNEGYEQYF. The CDR3, as DNA: TGTGCCAGCAACGAGGGATACGAGCAGTACTTC.

The V gene is TRBV7-6, the J gene TRBJ2-1, with D perhaps matching TRBD2 (6 bases). This CDR3 has 15 amino acids. In germline, CDR1 is SGHVS, CDR2 FNYEAQ. V lost 5 bases and J lost 1, with 12 bases in between. DNA of the CDR3: TGTGCCAGCAGCCAAGGGGACTTATCCTACAATGAGCAGTTCTTC. Translation: CASSQGDLSYNEQFF. Variable domain in full (rest from reference TRBV7-6 and TRBJ2-1): GAGVSQSPRYKVTKRGQDVALRCDPISGHVSLYWYRQALGQGPEFLTYFNYEAQQDKSGLPNDRFSAERPEGSISTLTIQRTEQRDSAMYRCASSQGDLSYNEQFFGPGTRLTVL.

J is TRBJ2-1 and V is TRBV11-3, with TRBD1 identical over 9 bases. Trimming took 5 bases from V and 6 from J; bases not matched to a gene: 8. The CDR3 length is 15 residues. The germline gives CDR1 SGHNT, CDR2 YENEEA. The CDR3: CASSLRDRVINEQFF. CDR3 coding DNA: TGTGCCAGCAGCCTGCGGGACAGGGTAATCAATGAGCAGTTCTTC.

The chain has TRBV2 and TRBJ1-2; D gene uncertain. The germline CDR1 and CDR2 sequences are SNHLY and FYNNEI. Trimming took off 5 bases at V and 5 bases at J, with 0 bases between the two ends. The CDR3 covers 9 residues. This CDR3 reads CASSYGYTF. The DNA for the CDR3 is TGTGCCAGCAGTTATGGCTACACCTTC.

The chain links TRBV4-1 to TRBJ2-7, with 7 bases matching TRBD2. Germline V CDR1 and CDR2: MGHRA, YSYEKL. CDR3 length equals 15 residues. The junction had 6 bases not matched to a gene; V was cut back by 4 bases and J by 0 bases. CDR3 sequence (DNA): TGCGCCAGCAGCCCTTCGAGCGGGACCTCCTACGAGCAGTACTTC. Protein: CASSPSSGTSYEQYF.

CDR3 DNA sequence: TGTGCCAGCAGCTCGAGAGGACTAGCGGGGGGCCCCGAGCAGTACTTC. Its protein product is CASSSRGLAGGPEQYF. The V and J genes are TRBV7-2 and TRBJ2-7; TRBD2 agrees at 14 bases. Losses at the gene ends were 4 bases for V and 6 bases for J; bases not matched to a gene: 8. Looked up from germline, CDR1 is SGHTA and CDR2 is FQGNSA. The length of the CDR3 is 16 residues.

This clone was seen once. The chain employs TRBV11-3 and TRBJ2-2; D remains unclear. Between the trimmed V and J ends, which lost 2 bases and 4 bases, there was a span of 8 bases. CDR1 and CDR2 (germline): SGHNT, YENEEA. The CDR3 has 14 amino acids. CDR3 residues: CASSLRLSTGELFF. CDR3 DNA: TGTGCCAGCAGCTTAAGGCTATCCACCGGGGAGCTGTTTTTT.

The genes are TRBV10-1 and TRBJ1-4, with D uncertain. Germline V CDR1 and CDR2: WNHNN, SYGVQD (reference sequence). Deletions cut 8 bases from V and 2 bases from J, with 9 bases between. This CDR3 is built from 13 residues. Written as DNA, the CDR3 is TGCGCCAGCGGTAGTGGGACTAATGAAAAACTGTTTTTT. This sequence encodes CASGSGTNEKLFF.

This clone turned up a few times. The rearrangement uses TRBV2 and TRBJ1-2, with D possibly being TRBD1 (6 bases). The CDR3 contains 12 residues. V shed 9 bases and J shed 1 base, with 9 bases lying between them. CDR1 is SNHLY and CDR2 is FYNNEI in the germline V gene. This chain's CDR3 is CASGQLNYGYTF. The CDR3 DNA sequence: TGTGCCAGTGGACAGCTTAACTATGGCTACACCTTC.

This CDR3 reads CASSLRPGTDTQYF. DNA for the CDR3: TGTGCCAGCAGCTTAAGACCCGGCACAGATACGCAGTATTTT. The chain employs TRBV7-7 and TRBJ2-3; D is unclear. The V gene's germline CDR1 is SSHAT and CDR2 FNYEAQ (reference sequence). The V and J ends lost 2 bases and 1 base respectively, with 7 bases between them. The CDR3 runs 14 residues.

The gene calls are TRBV5-4 and TRBJ2-3, with TRBD2 matching 11 bases. Germline assignment: CDR1 SGHNT and CDR2 YYREEE (reference sequence). This CDR3 is built from 18 residues. The ends lost 1 base at V and 3 bases at J; junction bases unmatched: 10. The CDR3 sequence: CASSLSSGGASVTDTQYF. The CDR3 DNA follows: TGTGCCAGCAGCTTGAGTAGCGGGGGGGCCAGCGTAACAGATACGCAGTATTTT.

Only a few counts were recorded for this clone. V is TRBV7-6 and J is TRBJ2-1, with unresolved D. The CDR3 length is 16 residues. In germline, CDR1 is SGHVS, CDR2 FNYEAQ. V shed 1 base and J shed 3 bases, with 13 bases lying between them. CDR3 coding DNA: TGTGCCAGCAGCTTAGGGGGTCCTGGTGACTACAATGAGCAGTTCTTC. It yields the protein CASSLGGPGDYNEQFF.

This chain's CDR3 is CASRIGLGVGYGYTF. The CDR3 nucleotides read TGTGCCAGCAGGATAGGTTTAGGGGTTGGGTATGGCTACACCTTC. The chain has TRBV6-1 and TRBJ1-2, with D possibly being TRBD1 (5 bases). The germline V gene encodes CDR1 MNHNS and CDR2 SASEGT. The CDR3 consists of 15 residues. Trimming took 6 bases from V and 5 from J, leaving 19 bases between them.

The V and J genes are TRBV28 and TRBJ2-3, with D perhaps being TRBD1 or TRBD2 (6 bases each). The CDR3 totals 15 residues. The V end lost 7 bases, the J end lost 2 bases, and 16 bases lay between the germline ends. Germline V gene data show CDR1 as MDHEN and CDR2 as SYDVKM. CDR3 sequence (DNA): TGTGCCAGCAATGGTGGAGGGGGGCACACAGATACGCAGTATTTT. It is translated as CASNGGGGHTDTQYF. The whole variable domain, filled in from reference TRBV28 and TRBJ2-3, reads DVKVTQSSRYLVKRTGEKVFLECVQDMDHENMFWYRQDPGLGLRLIYFSYDVKMKEKGDIPEGYSVSREKKERFSLILESASTNQTSMYLCASNGGGGHTDTQYFGPGTRLTVL.

This clone is categorized as medium-sized. V usage is TRBV7-9 and J usage is TRBJ1-2, with D perhaps TRBD1 (5 bases). Germline-derived CDR1 and CDR2 are SEHNR and FQNEAQ (reference sequence). The CDR3 has 12 residues. V lost 4 bases, J lost 4 bases, and 7 bases lay in between. CDR3 sequence reads: CASSYDSYGYTF. CDR3 in DNA: TGTGCCAGCAGCTACGACAGCTATGGCTACACCTTC.